A selection of T cell receptor beta chains follows, all from one sample in a study of sequential checkpoint blockade in melanoma. Profiling relied on immunoSEQ multiplex PCR, and the TCRdb table lists in-frame clones only, not all of them. The sample holds 35,000 to 40,000 clones, 32% seen once. The input for sequencing was tumor tissue (inferred from file names), taken from a patient given nivolumab and ipilimumab in sequence. All receptors derive from a human donor with melanoma. Both conserved end residues are part of each CDR3. A D gene is named only where the DNA matches it firmly. Clone size is not always given. Where it is, it says once, few, many or a class for expanded clones.

j_gene: TRBJ2-7
v_gene: TRBV6-8
d_gene: -
abundance: few
CDR3aa: CASSITANGEQYF
CDR3nt: TGTGCCAGCAGTATCACCGCTAATGGGGAGCAGTACTTC

j_gene: TRBJ2-7
v_gene: TRBV11-3
d_gene: TRBD1
abundance: few
CDR3aa: CASSLYEGTGPYEQYF
CDR3nt: TGTGCCAGCAGCTTATATGAAGGGACAGGGCCGTACGAGCAGTACTTC

j_gene: TRBJ1-5
v_gene: TRBV18
d_gene: -
abundance: -
CDR3aa: CASSDSSNQPQHF
CDR3nt: TGTGCCAGCTCGGACAGTAGCAATCAGCCCCAGCATTTT

j_gene: TRBJ2-1
v_gene: TRBV5-1
d_gene: -
abundance: -
CDR3aa: CASSSGWFPNEQFF
CDR3nt: TGCGCCAGCAGCTCGGGGTGGTTCCCTAATGAGCAGTTCTTC

j_gene: TRBJ2-1
v_gene: TRBV11-3
d_gene: -
abundance: few
CDR3aa: CASSLDQGGTISYNEQFF
CDR3nt: TGTGCCAGCAGCTTAGATCAGGGGGGGACTATCTCCTACAATGAGCAGTTCTTC

j_gene: TRBJ2-3
v_gene: TRBV9
d_gene: TRBD1
abundance: few
CDR3aa: CASSVTGGDTDTQYF
CDR3nt: TGTGCCAGCAGCGTGACAGGGGGCGATACAGATACGCAGTATTTT

j_gene: TRBJ2-5
v_gene: TRBV6-8
d_gene: -
abundance: few
CDR3aa: CASSYELAGFQETQYF
CDR3nt: TGTGCCAGCAGTTATGAACTAGCAGGATTCCAAGAGACCCAGTACTTC

j_gene: TRBJ1-5
v_gene: TRBV18
d_gene: -
abundance: once
CDR3aa: CASSTTGPSGNQPQHF
CDR3nt: TGTGCCAGCTCTACTACAGGGCCCTCGGGCAATCAGCCCCAGCATTTT

j_gene: TRBJ2-3
v_gene: TRBV11-3
d_gene: TRBD2
abundance: many
CDR3aa: CASTRTSSTDTQYF
CDR3nt: TGTGCCAGCACCAGGACTAGTTCGACAGATACGCAGTATTTT

j_gene: TRBJ2-7
v_gene: TRBV6-8
d_gene: -
abundance: -
CDR3aa: CASTSDPPKYEQYF
CDR3nt: TGTGCCAGCACCTCGGACCCCCCCAAATACGAGCAGTACTTC

j_gene: TRBJ2-3
v_gene: TRBV29-1
d_gene: TRBD2
abundance: -
CDR3aa: CSVVGLAGGATDTQYF
CDR3nt: TGCAGCGTTGTTGGACTAGCGGGGGGGGCCACAGATACGCAGTATTTT

j_gene: TRBJ2-7
v_gene: TRBV9
d_gene: TRBD1
abundance: -
CDR3aa: CASTIQGTAAYEQYF
CDR3nt: TGTGCCAGCACCATCCAAGGGACAGCCGCTTACGAGCAGTACTTC

j_gene: TRBJ2-7
v_gene: TRBV5-1
d_gene: TRBD2
abundance: -
CDR3aa: CASSLGDYPYEQYF
CDR3nt: TGCGCCAGCAGCTTGGGGGACTACCCCTACGAGCAGTACTTC

j_gene: TRBJ1-1
v_gene: TRBV6-8
d_gene: TRBD1
abundance: few
CDR3aa: CATSPGTGSLNTEAFF
CDR3nt: TGTGCCACCTCCCCCGGGACAGGGAGTTTGAACACTGAAGCTTTCTTT

j_gene: TRBJ1-5
v_gene: TRBV6-8
d_gene: TRBD1
abundance: -
CDR3aa: CASSPRTGINQPQHF
CDR3nt: TGTGCCAGCAGTCCCCGGACAGGGATCAATCAGCCCCAGCATTTT

j_gene: TRBJ1-1
v_gene: TRBV11-3
d_gene: -
abundance: many
CDR3aa: CASSFLLGGNTEAFF
CDR3nt: TGTGCCAGCAGCTTCCTCTTGGGAGGGAACACTGAAGCTTTCTTT

j_gene: TRBJ2-5
v_gene: TRBV1
d_gene: -
abundance: few
CDR3aa: CASSLDPGETQYF
CDR3nt: TGCGCCAGCAGCCTCGACCCTGGGGAGACCCAGTACTTC

j_gene: TRBJ1-2
v_gene: TRBV30
d_gene: TRBD1
abundance: few
CDR3aa: CARQGAANYGYTF
CDR3nt: TGTGCCAGACAGGGGGCAGCTAACTATGGCTACACCTTC

j_gene: TRBJ2-5
v_gene: TRBV19
d_gene: -
abundance: -
CDR3aa: CASSTGWESQAQYF
CDR3nt: TGTGCCAGTAGTACCGGATGGGAATCCCAGGCCCAGTACTTC

j_gene: TRBJ2-7
v_gene: TRBV5-1
d_gene: TRBD2
abundance: -
CDR3aa: CASRRLADTYEQYF
CDR3nt: TGCGCCAGCAGGAGGCTAGCGGATACCTACGAGCAGTACTTC

j_gene: TRBJ2-7
v_gene: TRBV28
d_gene: -
abundance: few
CDR3aa: CASKLDWQGKGYEQYF
CDR3nt: TGTGCCAGCAAGTTGGATTGGCAGGGTAAGGGCTACGAGCAGTACTTC

j_gene: TRBJ1-4
v_gene: TRBV6-8
d_gene: -
abundance: -
CDR3aa: CASSYGTPGKRELFF
CDR3nt: TGTGCCAGCAGTTACGGCACTCCGGGGAAAAGGGAACTGTTTTTT

j_gene: TRBJ2-7
v_gene: TRBV5-1
d_gene: TRBD1
abundance: -
CDR3aa: CASSMTTGTGEQYF
CDR3nt: TGCGCCAGCAGCATGACGACAGGGACCGGCGAGCAGTACTTC

j_gene: TRBJ2-2
v_gene: TRBV2
d_gene: TRBD1
abundance: -
CDR3aa: CASSQTGGAYTGELFF
CDR3nt: TGTGCCAGCAGTCAGACAGGGGGCGCCTACACCGGGGAGCTGTTTTTT

j_gene: TRBJ2-6
v_gene: TRBV19
d_gene: -
abundance: -
CDR3aa: CASSIEGGGGANVLTF
CDR3nt: TGTGCCAGTAGTATAGAGGGCGGCGGTGGGGCCAACGTCCTGACTTTC

j_gene: TRBJ1-4
v_gene: TRBV9
d_gene: -
abundance: medium-sized
CDR3aa: CASSAGVANEKLFF
CDR3nt: TGTGCCAGCAGCGCAGGTGTAGCTAATGAAAAACTGTTTTTT

j_gene: TRBJ2-3
v_gene: TRBV9
d_gene: TRBD2
abundance: few
CDR3aa: CASTPGLASDTQYF
CDR3nt: TGTGCCAGCACCCCGGGACTAGCGTCAGATACGCAGTATTTT

j_gene: TRBJ2-7
v_gene: TRBV6-8
d_gene: -
abundance: -
CDR3aa: CASSLGAGPYEQYF
CDR3nt: TGTGCCAGCAGTTTAGGGGCAGGGCCCTACGAGCAGTACTTC

j_gene: TRBJ2-3
v_gene: TRBV9
d_gene: -
abundance: few
CDR3aa: CASSPPHSTDTQYF
CDR3nt: TGTGCCAGCAGCCCGCCACATAGCACAGATACGCAGTATTTT

j_gene: TRBJ2-3
v_gene: TRBV11-3
d_gene: -
abundance: -
CDR3aa: CASSQIRDTDTQYF
CDR3nt: TGTGCCAGCAGCCAAATCCGGGACACAGATACGCAGTATTTT

j_gene: TRBJ2-7
v_gene: TRBV28
d_gene: -
abundance: -
CDR3aa: CASTAQGFYEQYF
CDR3nt: TGTGCCAGCACCGCCCAGGGGTTCTACGAGCAGTACTTC

j_gene: TRBJ2-7
v_gene: TRBV11-3
d_gene: -
abundance: few
CDR3aa: CASSAGLTSGVYEQYF
CDR3nt: TGTGCCAGCAGCGCAGGGTTGACTTCCGGAGTCTACGAGCAGTACTTC